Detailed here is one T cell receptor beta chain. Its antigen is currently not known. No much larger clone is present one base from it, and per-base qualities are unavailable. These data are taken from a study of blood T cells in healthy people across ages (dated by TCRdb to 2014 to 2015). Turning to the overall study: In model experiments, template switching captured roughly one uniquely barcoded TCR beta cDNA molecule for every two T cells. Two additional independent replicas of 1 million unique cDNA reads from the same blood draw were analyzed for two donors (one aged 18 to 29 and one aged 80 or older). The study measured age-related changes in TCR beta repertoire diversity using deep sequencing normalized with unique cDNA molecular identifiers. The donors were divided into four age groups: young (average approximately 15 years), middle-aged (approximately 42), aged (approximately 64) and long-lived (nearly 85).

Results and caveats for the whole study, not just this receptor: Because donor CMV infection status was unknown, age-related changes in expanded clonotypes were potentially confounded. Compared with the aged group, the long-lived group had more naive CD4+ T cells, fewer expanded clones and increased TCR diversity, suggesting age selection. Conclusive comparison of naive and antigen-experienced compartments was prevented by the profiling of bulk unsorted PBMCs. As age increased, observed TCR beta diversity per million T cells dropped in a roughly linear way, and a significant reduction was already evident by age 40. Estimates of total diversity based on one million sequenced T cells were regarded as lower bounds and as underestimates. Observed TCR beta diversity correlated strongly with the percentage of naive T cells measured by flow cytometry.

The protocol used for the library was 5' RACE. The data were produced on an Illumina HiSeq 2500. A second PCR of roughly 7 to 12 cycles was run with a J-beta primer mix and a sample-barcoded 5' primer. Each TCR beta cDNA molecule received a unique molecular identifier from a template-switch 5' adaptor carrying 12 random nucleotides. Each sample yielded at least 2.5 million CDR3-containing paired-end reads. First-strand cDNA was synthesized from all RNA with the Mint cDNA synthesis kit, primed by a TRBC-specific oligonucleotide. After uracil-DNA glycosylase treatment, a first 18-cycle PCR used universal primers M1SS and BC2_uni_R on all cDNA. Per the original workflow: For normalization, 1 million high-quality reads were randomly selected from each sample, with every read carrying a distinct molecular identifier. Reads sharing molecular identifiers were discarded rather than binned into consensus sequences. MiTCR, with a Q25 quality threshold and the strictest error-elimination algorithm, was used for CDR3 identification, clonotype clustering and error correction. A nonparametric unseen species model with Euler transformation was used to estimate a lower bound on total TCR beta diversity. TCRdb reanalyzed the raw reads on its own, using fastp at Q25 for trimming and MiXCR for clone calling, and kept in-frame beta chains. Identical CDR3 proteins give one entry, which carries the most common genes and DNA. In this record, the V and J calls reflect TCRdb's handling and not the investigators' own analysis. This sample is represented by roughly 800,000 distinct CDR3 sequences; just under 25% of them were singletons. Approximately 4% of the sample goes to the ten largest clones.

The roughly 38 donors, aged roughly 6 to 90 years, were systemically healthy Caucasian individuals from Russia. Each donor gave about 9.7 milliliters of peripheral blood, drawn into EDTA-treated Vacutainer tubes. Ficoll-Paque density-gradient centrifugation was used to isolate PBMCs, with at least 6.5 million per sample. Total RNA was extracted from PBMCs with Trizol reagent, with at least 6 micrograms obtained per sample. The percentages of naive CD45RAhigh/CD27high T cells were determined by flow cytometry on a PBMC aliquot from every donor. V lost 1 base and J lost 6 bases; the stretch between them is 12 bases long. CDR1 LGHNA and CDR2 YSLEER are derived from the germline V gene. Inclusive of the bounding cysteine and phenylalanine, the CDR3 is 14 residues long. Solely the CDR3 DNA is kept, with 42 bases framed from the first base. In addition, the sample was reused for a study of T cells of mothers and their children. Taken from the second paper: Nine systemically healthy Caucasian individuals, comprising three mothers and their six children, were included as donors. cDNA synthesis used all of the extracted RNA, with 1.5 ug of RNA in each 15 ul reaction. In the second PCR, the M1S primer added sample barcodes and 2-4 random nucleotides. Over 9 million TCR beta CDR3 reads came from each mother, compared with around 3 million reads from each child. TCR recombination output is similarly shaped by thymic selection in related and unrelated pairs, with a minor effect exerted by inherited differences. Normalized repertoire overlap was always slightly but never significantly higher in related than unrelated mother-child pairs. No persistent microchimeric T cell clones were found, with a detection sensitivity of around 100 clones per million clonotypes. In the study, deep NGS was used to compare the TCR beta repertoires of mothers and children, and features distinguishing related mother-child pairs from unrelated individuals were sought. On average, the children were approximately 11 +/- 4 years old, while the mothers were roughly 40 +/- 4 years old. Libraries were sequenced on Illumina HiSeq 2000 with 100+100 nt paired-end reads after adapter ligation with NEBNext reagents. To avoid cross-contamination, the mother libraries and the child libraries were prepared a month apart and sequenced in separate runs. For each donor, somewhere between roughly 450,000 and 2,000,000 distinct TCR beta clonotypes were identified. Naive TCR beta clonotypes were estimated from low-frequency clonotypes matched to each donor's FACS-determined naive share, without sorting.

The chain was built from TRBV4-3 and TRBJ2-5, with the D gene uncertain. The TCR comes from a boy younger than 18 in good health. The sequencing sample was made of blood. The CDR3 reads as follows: CASSQGPPPQTQYF. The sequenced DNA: TGCGCCAGCAGCCAAGGTCCCCCACCGCAGACCCAGTACTTC.